A selection of T cell receptor beta chains follows, all from one sample in a study of OX40 agonist ivuxolimab in advanced cancers. This table comes from immunoSEQ multiplex PCR, and its TCRdb copy is limited to in-frame clones, with some not included. This table has around 33,000 clones, about four fifths appearing once. This sample comprised CD4+ or CD8+ T cells sorted from blood, obtained in a trial of the OX40 agonist ivuxolimab. Source of these receptors: an adult with an advanced solid tumor such as melanoma, head and neck, liver or kidney cancer. The CDR3 runs from the conserved cysteine through the conserved F or W. The D gene is left open where the match is weak. The size field is filled for only some rows; it gives once, few, many or a size class.

>TRBD1|TRBJ1-2|NA|TRBV19
CASRDSYGYTF
TGTGCCAGTCGGGACAGCTATGGCTACACCTTC
>TRBD2|TRBJ2-1|NA|TRBV19
CASSRLAAAYNEQFF
TGTGCCAGTAGTCGACTAGCAGCCGCCTACAATGAGCAGTTCTTC
>NA|TRBJ2-1|once|TRBV7-9
CASSLAGLRYNEQFF
TGTGCCAGCAGCTTAGCGGGCCTAAGATACAATGAGCAGTTCTTC
>NA|TRBJ1-2|NA|TRBV2
CASSESGAYGYTF
TGTGCCAGCAGTGAATCAGGGGCCTATGGCTACACCTTC
>NA|TRBJ2-2|NA|TRBV9
CASSALVLGDGELFF
TGTGCCAGCAGCGCCCTGGTCTTAGGGGACGGGGAGCTGTTTTTT
>NA|TRBJ1-2|NA|TRBV6-6
CASSPPTGPDGYTF
TGTGCCAGCAGTCCCCCTACAGGGCCCGATGGCTACACCTTC
>NA|TRBJ2-7|NA|TRBV27
CAVLTGRYEQYF
TGTGCCGTCCTGACAGGACGATACGAGCAGTACTTC
>NA|TRBJ1-1|NA|TRBV13
CASSLGQLGMNTEAFF
TGTGCCAGCAGCTTAGGCCAGCTAGGCATGAACACTGAAGCTTTCTTT
>TRBD2|TRBJ2-4|once|TRBV9
CASSLAGGPGDIQYF
TGTGCCAGCAGCCTAGCGGGAGGGCCTGGGGACATTCAGTACTTC
>TRBD1|TRBJ2-7|NA|TRBV10-2
CATAGGTGYEQYF
TGCGCCACCGCAGGCGGGACAGGTTACGAGCAGTACTTC
>TRBD1|TRBJ2-7|NA|TRBV11-2
CASSFGQGVYEQYF
TGTGCCAGCAGTTTCGGACAGGGGGTCTACGAGCAGTACTTC
>NA|TRBJ2-1|NA|TRBV5-1
CASSWNYRVGSYNEQFF
TGCGCCAGCAGCTGGAACTACAGGGTTGGTTCCTACAATGAGCAGTTCTTC
>NA|TRBJ1-1|NA|TRBV4-3
CVGPRTEAFF
TGCGTCGGCCCCCGAACTGAAGCTTTCTTT
>NA|TRBJ1-5|NA|TRBV27
CASSLSAGGQPQHF
TGTGCCAGCAGTTTATCCGCGGGTGGACAGCCCCAGCATTTT
>TRBD1|TRBJ2-3|NA|TRBV11-2
CASSLGAGTVGPDTQYF
TGTGCCAGCAGCTTAGGGGCCGGGACAGTAGGCCCAGATACGCAGTATTTT
>NA|TRBJ2-1|NA|TRBV19
CASTASAANEQFF
TGTGCCAGTACGGCGTCAGCCGCGAATGAGCAGTTCTTC
>NA|TRBJ2-1|NA|TRBV4-3
CASSLHPMGYNEQFF
TGCGCCAGCAGCCTTCACCCAATGGGATACAATGAGCAGTTCTTC
>NA|TRBJ1-2|NA|TRBV29-1
CSVFGENSNYGYTF
TGCAGCGTTTTTGGAGAAAATTCTAACTATGGCTACACCTTC
>NA|TRBJ1-6|few|TRBV6-4
CASSDRDNSPLHF
TGTGCCAGCAGTGACAGGGATAATTCACCCCTCCACTTT
>TRBD2|TRBJ2-1|NA|TRBV5-4
CASSLAAGVSYNEQFF
TGTGCCAGCAGCTTGGCGGCGGGAGTCTCCTACAATGAGCAGTTCTTC
>NA|TRBJ2-7|NA|TRBV2
CASSPGRRVEQYF
TGTGCCAGCAGTCCGGGACGAAGAGTAGAGCAGTACTTC
>NA|TRBJ1-5|NA|TRBV5-5
CASSLGETSYQPQHF
TGTGCCAGCAGCTTGGGAGAGACAAGCTATCAGCCCCAGCATTTT
>TRBD1|TRBJ2-7|NA|TRBV5-5
CASSLETGVSYEQYF
TGTGCCAGCAGCTTAGAGACAGGGGTCTCCTACGAGCAGTACTTC
>NA|TRBJ2-1|NA|TRBV14
CASSQEGVGSYNEQFF
TGTGCCAGCAGCCAAGAGGGGGTCGGCTCCTACAATGAGCAGTTCTTC
>TRBD1|TRBJ2-7|NA|TRBV5-1
CASSAGQGAYEQYF
TGCGCCAGCAGCGCTGGACAGGGGGCCTACGAGCAGTACTTC
>NA|TRBJ1-2|NA|TRBV6-5
CASDSGGFPTF
TGTGCCAGTGACTCGGGGGGGTTTCCCACCTTC
>NA|TRBJ2-1|NA|TRBV7-9
CASSLPYGALYNEQFF
TGTGCCAGCAGCTTACCCTACGGGGCCCTTTACAATGAGCAGTTCTTC
>NA|TRBJ1-1|NA|TRBV6-5
CASSYSPGKNTEAFF
TGTGCCAGCAGTTACTCGCCAGGGAAGAACACTGAAGCTTTCTTT
>TRBD2|TRBJ2-3|NA|TRBV9
CASSGSGRGGITDTQYF
TGTGCCAGCAGCGGGAGCGGTCGGGGGGGGATCACAGATACGCAGTATTTT
>NA|TRBJ2-1|NA|TRBV13
CASSAEGPYNEQFF
TGTGCCAGCAGCGCCGAGGGGCCCTACAATGAGCAGTTCTTC
>NA|TRBJ2-3|NA|TRBV13
CASRSGIQGTDTQYF
TGTGCCAGCAGGTCAGGGATCCAGGGGACAGATACGCAGTATTTT
>NA|TRBJ2-7|NA|TRBV5-1
CASSLRGSAGEQYF
TGCGCCAGCAGCTTAAGGGGCTCCGCGGGCGAGCAGTACTTC
>NA|TRBJ2-2|NA|TRBV10-2
CASIQGGAAGELFF
TGCGCCAGCATCCAAGGGGGGGCCGCCGGGGAGCTGTTTTTT
>TRBD1|TRBJ1-2|once|TRBV29-1
CSAPGQDRTNYGYTF
TGCAGCGCACCGGGACAGGACCGAACTAACTATGGCTACACCTTC
>NA|TRBJ1-1|NA|TRBV5-6
CASSLGQFEAFF
TGTGCCAGCAGCTTGGGACAGTTTGAAGCTTTCTTT
>TRBD2|TRBJ2-1|once|TRBV7-2
CASSFDLFLAETYNEQFF
TGTGCCAGCAGCTTCGACTTATTCCTAGCGGAGACGTACAATGAGCAGTTCTTC
>NA|TRBJ1-2|NA|TRBV5-6
CASTYNWGGYTF
TGTGCCAGCACCTATAATTGGGGTGGCTACACCTTC
>TRBD1|TRBJ1-1|NA|TRBV29-1
CSVQGADTEAFF
TGCAGCGTCCAGGGGGCGGACACTGAAGCTTTCTTT
>NA|TRBJ2-1|NA|TRBV19
CASRVGNEQFF
TGTGCCAGTAGGGTTGGAAATGAGCAGTTCTTC
>TRBD2|TRBJ2-2|NA|TRBV27
CASTSGDGRTGELFF
TGTGCCAGCACCTCCGGGGACGGGAGGACCGGGGAGCTGTTTTTT
>NA|TRBJ2-1|NA|TRBV10-3
CAIKWDHNNEQFF
TGTGCCATCAAATGGGACCATAACAATGAGCAGTTCTTC
>NA|TRBJ2-1|medium-sized|TRBV5-4
CASSPSPGTWNEQFF
TGTGCCAGCAGCCCCAGTCCCGGGACTTGGAATGAGCAGTTCTTC
>TRBD2|TRBJ2-7|NA|TRBV9
CASSVGTSGVYEQYF
TGTGCCAGCAGCGTCGGGACTAGCGGGGTCTACGAGCAGTACTTC
>NA|TRBJ1-5|NA|TRBV6-5
CASSYTGGYNQPQHF
TGTGCCAGCAGTTACACCGGGGGCTACAATCAGCCCCAGCATTTT
>NA|TRBJ2-5|NA|TRBV10-3
CAISETDAQGIEETQYF
TGTGCCATCAGTGAGACAGATGCTCAGGGTATCGAGGAGACCCAGTACTTC